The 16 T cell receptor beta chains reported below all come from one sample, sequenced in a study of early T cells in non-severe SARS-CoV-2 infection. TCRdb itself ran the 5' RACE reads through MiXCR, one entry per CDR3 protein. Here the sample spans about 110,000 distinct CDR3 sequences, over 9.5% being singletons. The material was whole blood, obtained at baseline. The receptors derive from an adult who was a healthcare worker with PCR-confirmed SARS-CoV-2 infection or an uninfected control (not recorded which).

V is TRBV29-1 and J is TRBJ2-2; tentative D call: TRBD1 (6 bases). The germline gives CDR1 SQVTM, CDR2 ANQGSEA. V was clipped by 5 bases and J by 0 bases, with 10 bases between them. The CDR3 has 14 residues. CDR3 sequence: CSVLRTANTGELFF. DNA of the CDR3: TGCAGCGTTCTTAGGACAGCGAACACCGGGGAGCTGTTTTTT.

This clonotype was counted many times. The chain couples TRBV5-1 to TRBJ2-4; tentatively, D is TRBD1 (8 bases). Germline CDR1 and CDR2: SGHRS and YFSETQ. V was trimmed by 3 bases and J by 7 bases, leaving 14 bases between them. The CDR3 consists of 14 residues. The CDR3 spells CASSYRGGLNIQYF. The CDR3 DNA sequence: TGCGCCAGCAGCTACAGGGGGGGCCTGAACATTCAGTACTTC.

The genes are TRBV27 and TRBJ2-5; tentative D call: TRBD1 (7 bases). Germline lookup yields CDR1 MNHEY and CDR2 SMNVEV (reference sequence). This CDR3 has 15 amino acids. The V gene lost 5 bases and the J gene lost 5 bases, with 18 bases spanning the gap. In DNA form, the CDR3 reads TGTGCCAGCAGTAACCCCAGGGGGAGCGGGGAGACCCAGTACTTC. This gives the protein CASSNPRGSGETQYF.

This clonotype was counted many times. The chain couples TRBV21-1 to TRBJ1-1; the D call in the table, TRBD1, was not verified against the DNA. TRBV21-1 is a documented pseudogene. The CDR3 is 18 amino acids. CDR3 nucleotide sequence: TGTGCCAGCAGCAAAGATTCTGACCGCAGGGAAGCGTACACTGAAGCTTTCTTT. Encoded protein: CASSKDSDRREAYTEAFF.

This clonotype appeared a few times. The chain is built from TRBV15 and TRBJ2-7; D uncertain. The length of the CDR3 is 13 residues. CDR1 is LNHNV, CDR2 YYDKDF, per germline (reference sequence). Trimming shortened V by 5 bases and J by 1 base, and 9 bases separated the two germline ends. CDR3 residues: CATSASTSYEQYF. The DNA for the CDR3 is TGTGCCACCAGCGCCTCCACTTCCTACGAGCAGTACTTC.

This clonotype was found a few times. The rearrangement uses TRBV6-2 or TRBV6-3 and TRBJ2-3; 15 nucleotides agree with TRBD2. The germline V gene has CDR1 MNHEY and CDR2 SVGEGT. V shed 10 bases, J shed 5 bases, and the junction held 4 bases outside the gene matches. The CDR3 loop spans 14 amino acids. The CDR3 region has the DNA TGTGCCACGGGACTAGCGGGAGGAATAGATACGCAGTATTTT. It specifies CATGLAGGIDTQYF.

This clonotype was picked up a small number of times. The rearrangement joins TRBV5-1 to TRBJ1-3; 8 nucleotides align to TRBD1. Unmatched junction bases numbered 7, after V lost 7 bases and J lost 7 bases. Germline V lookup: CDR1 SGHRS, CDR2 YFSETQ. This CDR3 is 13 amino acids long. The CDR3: CASGEQGDNTIYF. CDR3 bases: TGCGCCAGCGGAGAACAGGGGGACAACACCATATATTTT.

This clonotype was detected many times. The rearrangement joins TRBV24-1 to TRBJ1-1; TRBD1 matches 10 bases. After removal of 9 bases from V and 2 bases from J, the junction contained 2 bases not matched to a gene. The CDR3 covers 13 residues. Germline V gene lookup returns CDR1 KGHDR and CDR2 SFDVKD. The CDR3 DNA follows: TGTGCCACCCGGGACAGGGGTAACACTGAAGCTTTCTTT. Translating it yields CATRDRGNTEAFF.

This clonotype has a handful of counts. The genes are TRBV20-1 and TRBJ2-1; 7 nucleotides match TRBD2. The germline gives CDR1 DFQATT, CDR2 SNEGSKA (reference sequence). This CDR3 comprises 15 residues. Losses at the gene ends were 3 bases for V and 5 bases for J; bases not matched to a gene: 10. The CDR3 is CSASLASGFNNEQFF. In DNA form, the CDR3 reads TGCAGTGCTAGTCTGGCTAGCGGATTTAACAATGAGCAGTTCTTC.

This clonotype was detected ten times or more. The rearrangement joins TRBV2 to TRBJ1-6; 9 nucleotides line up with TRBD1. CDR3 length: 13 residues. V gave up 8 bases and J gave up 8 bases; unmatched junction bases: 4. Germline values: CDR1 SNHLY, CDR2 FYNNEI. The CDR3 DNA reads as TGTGCCAGCGGCCGGGACAGGGATTCACCCCTCCACTTT. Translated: CASGRDRDSPLHF.

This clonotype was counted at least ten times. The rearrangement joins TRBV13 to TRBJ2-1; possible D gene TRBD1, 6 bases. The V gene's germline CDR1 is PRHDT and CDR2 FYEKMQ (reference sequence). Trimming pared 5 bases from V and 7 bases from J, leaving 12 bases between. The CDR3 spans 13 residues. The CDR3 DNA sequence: TGTGCCAGCAGCAGAACAGGGTATAATGAGCAGTTCTTC. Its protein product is CASSRTGYNEQFF.

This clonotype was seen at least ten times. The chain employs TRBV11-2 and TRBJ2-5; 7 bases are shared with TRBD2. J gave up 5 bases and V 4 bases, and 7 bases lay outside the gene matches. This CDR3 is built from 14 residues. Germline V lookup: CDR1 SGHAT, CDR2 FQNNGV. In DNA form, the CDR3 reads TGTGCCAGCAGCTCTACCACCGGGAGGGAGACCCAGTACTTC. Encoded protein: CASSSTTGRETQYF.

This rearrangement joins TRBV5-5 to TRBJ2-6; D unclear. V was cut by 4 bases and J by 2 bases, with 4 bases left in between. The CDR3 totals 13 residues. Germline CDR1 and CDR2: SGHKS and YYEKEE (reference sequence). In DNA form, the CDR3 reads TGTGCCAGCAGCCCGCCTGGGGCCAACGTCCTGACTTTC. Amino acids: CASSPPGANVLTF.

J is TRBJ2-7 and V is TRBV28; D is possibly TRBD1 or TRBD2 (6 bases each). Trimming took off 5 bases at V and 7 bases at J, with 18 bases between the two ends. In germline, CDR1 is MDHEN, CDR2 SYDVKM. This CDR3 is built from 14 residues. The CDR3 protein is CASSLGGPEGEQYF. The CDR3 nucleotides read TGTGCCAGCAGTCTAGGGGGGCCGGAGGGTGAGCAGTACTTC.

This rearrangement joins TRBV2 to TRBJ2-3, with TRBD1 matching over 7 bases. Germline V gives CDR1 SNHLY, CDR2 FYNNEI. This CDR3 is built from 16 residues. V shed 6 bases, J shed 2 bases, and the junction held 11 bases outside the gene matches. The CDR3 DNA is TGTGCCAGCAGGGGACAGAATACCTTGTTCACAGATACGCAGTATTTT. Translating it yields CASRGQNTLFTDTQYF.

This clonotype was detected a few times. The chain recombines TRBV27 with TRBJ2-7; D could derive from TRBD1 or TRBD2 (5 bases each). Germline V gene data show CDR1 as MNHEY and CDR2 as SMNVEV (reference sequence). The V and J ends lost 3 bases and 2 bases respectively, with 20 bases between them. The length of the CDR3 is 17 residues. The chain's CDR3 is CASSLGRPRIETYEQYF. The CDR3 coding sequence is TGTGCCAGCAGTTTGGGACGGCCAAGAATTGAAACCTACGAGCAGTACTTC.